These T cell receptor beta chains were read from a single sample in a study of blood T cell repertoires in COVID-19. Generated by immunoSEQ multiplex PCR, the TCRdb table keeps only in-frame clones and is missing some. Among tens of thousands of clones, around 84% were seen once, and the ten largest hold about 4.2%. The sequenced sample consisted of peripheral blood. Receptors originate from a man older than 75 with active COVID-19. Each CDR3 is given with its conserved first and last residue. D genes are given only for firm matches. Some rows have no size entry. The others give once, few or many, or a class for an expanded clone.

cdr3_aa: CASSQAIRAGSAKNIQYF; cdr3_nt: TGTGCCAGCAGCCAAGCCATCCGAGCAGGGTCGGCCAAAAACATTCAGTACTTC; clone_size: .; v_call: TRBV14; cdr3_length: 18; d_call: .; j_call: TRBJ2-4
cdr3_aa: CASSSGQSYEQYF; cdr3_nt: TGTGCCAGCAGTTCGGGACAGAGCTACGAGCAGTACTTC; clone_size: .; v_call: TRBV27; cdr3_length: 13; d_call: TRBD1; j_call: TRBJ2-7
cdr3_aa: CATAGTSGSSYEQYF; cdr3_nt: TGTGCCACCGCCGGGACTAGCGGGTCCTCCTACGAGCAGTACTTC; clone_size: .; v_call: TRBV24-1; cdr3_length: 15; d_call: TRBD2; j_call: TRBJ2-7
cdr3_aa: CASSPRTSGSSPDTQYF; cdr3_nt: TGTGCCAGCTCACCCCGGACTAGCGGGAGTTCCCCAGATACGCAGTATTTT; clone_size: .; v_call: TRBV18; cdr3_length: 17; d_call: TRBD2; j_call: TRBJ2-3
cdr3_aa: CASSLDTTNTDTQYF; cdr3_nt: TGTGCCAGCAGCTTGGACACGACAAACACAGATACGCAGTATTTT; clone_size: .; v_call: TRBV5-4; cdr3_length: 15; d_call: .; j_call: TRBJ2-3
cdr3_aa: CASRPGLGENEQFF; cdr3_nt: TGCGCCAGCAGACCGGGACTCGGAGAGAATGAGCAGTTCTTC; clone_size: .; v_call: TRBV4-3; cdr3_length: 14; d_call: .; j_call: TRBJ2-1
cdr3_aa: CASSSFRGPSGANVLTF; cdr3_nt: TGTGCCAGCAGCTCATTCAGGGGCCCCTCTGGGGCCAACGTCCTGACTTTC; clone_size: .; v_call: TRBV7-9; cdr3_length: 17; d_call: .; j_call: TRBJ2-6
cdr3_aa: CASSLSDRGGAYEQYF; cdr3_nt: TGTGCCAGCAGCCTCAGCGACAGGGGGGGGGCCTACGAGCAGTACTTC; clone_size: once; v_call: TRBV7-2; cdr3_length: 16; d_call: TRBD1; j_call: TRBJ2-7
cdr3_aa: CASSRRTSGANNEQFF; cdr3_nt: TGCGCCAGCAGCCGACGGACTAGCGGGGCGAACAATGAGCAGTTCTTC; clone_size: .; v_call: TRBV5-1; cdr3_length: 16; d_call: TRBD2; j_call: TRBJ2-1
cdr3_aa: CASSLVPGETQYF; cdr3_nt: TGTGCCAGCAGCTTAGTTCCGGGAGAGACCCAGTACTTC; clone_size: few; v_call: TRBV5-6; cdr3_length: 13; d_call: .; j_call: TRBJ2-5
cdr3_aa: CASRWGTGISPLHF; cdr3_nt: TGTGCCAGCAGGTGGGGGACAGGGATTTCACCCCTCCACTTT; clone_size: .; v_call: TRBV6-5; cdr3_length: 14; d_call: TRBD1; j_call: TRBJ1-6
cdr3_aa: CASSLVGTGGPDEQYF; cdr3_nt: TGTGCCAGCAGCTTAGTGGGGACAGGGGGCCCAGACGAGCAGTACTTC; clone_size: .; v_call: TRBV7-2; cdr3_length: 16; d_call: TRBD1; j_call: TRBJ2-7
cdr3_aa: CASSLAPIGAGNTIYF; cdr3_nt: TGTGCCAGCAGCTTGGCCCCTATAGGGGCTGGAAACACCATATATTTT; clone_size: once; v_call: TRBV5-5; cdr3_length: 16; d_call: .; j_call: TRBJ1-3
cdr3_aa: CASSAGTGGSYEQYF; cdr3_nt: TGTGCCAGCAGCGCAGGGACAGGGGGCTCCTACGAGCAGTACTTC; clone_size: once; v_call: TRBV7-9; cdr3_length: 15; d_call: TRBD1; j_call: TRBJ2-7
cdr3_aa: CASSGGTGHDEQFF; cdr3_nt: TGTGCCAGCTCGGGGGGGACAGGGCACGATGAGCAGTTCTTC; clone_size: .; v_call: TRBV18; cdr3_length: 14; d_call: TRBD1; j_call: TRBJ2-1
cdr3_aa: CASSLGRLAGSQETQYF; cdr3_nt: TGTGCCAGCAGCTTGGGCCGACTAGCGGGGAGCCAAGAGACCCAGTACTTC; clone_size: .; v_call: TRBV7-6; cdr3_length: 17; d_call: TRBD2; j_call: TRBJ2-5
cdr3_aa: CASSARGYEQYF; cdr3_nt: TGTGCCAGCAGTGCGCGGGGCTACGAGCAGTACTTC; clone_size: .; v_call: TRBV12-3/TRBV12-4; cdr3_length: 12; d_call: .; j_call: TRBJ2-7
cdr3_aa: CAWTRGLNTEAFF; cdr3_nt: TGTGCCTGGACCAGGGGGCTGAACACTGAAGCTTTCTTT; clone_size: .; v_call: TRBV30; cdr3_length: 13; d_call: TRBD1; j_call: TRBJ1-1
cdr3_aa: CASSLRLAGNIQYF; cdr3_nt: TGTGCCAGCAGCCTCAGACTAGCCGGAAACATTCAGTACTTC; clone_size: .; v_call: TRBV5-6; cdr3_length: 14; d_call: TRBD2; j_call: TRBJ2-4
cdr3_aa: CASSLGAGTGFNQETQYF; cdr3_nt: TGTGCCAGCAGCCTAGGAGCGGGGACAGGGTTTAACCAAGAGACCCAGTACTTC; clone_size: .; v_call: TRBV3-1/TRBV3-2; cdr3_length: 18; d_call: TRBD1; j_call: TRBJ2-5
cdr3_aa: CASSLGGVTYNEQFF; cdr3_nt: TGCGCCAGCAGCTTAGGAGGGGTCACCTACAATGAGCAGTTCTTC; clone_size: .; v_call: TRBV5-1; cdr3_length: 15; d_call: .; j_call: TRBJ2-1
cdr3_aa: CASQDTEAFF; cdr3_nt: TGTGCCAGCCAGGACACTGAAGCTTTCTTT; clone_size: .; v_call: TRBV7-9; cdr3_length: 10; d_call: .; j_call: TRBJ1-1
cdr3_aa: CASGLVPGQSSGNTIYF; cdr3_nt: TGTGCTAGTGGTTTGGTACCAGGACAGTCCTCTGGAAACACCATATATTTT; clone_size: .; v_call: TRBV12-5; cdr3_length: 17; d_call: .; j_call: TRBJ1-3